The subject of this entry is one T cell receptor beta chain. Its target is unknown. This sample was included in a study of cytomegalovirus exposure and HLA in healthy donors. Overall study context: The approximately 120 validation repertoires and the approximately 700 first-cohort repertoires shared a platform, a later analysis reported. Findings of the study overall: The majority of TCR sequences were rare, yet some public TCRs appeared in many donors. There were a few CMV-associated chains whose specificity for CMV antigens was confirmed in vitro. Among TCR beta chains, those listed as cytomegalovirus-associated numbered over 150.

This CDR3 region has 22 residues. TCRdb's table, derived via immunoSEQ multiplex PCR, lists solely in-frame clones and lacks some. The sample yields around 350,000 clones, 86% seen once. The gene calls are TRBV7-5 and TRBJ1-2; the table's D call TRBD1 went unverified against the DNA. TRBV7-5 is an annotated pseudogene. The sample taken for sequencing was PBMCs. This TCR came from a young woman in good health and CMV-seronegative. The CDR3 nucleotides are TGTGTCAGAAGCTGTACAGGGGGCGCATCTTCTAGGCAGCCGCACCCCTCCTATGGCTACACCTTC. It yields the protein CVRSCTGGASSRQPHPSYGYTF.